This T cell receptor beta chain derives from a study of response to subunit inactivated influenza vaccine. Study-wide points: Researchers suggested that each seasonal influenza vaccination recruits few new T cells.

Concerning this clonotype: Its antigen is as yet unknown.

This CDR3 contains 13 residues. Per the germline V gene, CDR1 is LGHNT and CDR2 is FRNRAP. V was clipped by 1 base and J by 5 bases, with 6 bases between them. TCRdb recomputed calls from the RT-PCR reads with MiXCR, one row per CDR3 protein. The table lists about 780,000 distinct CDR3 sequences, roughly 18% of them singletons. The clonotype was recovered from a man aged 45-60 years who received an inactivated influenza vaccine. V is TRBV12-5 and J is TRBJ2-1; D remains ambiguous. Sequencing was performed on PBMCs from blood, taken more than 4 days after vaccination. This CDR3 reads CASGLARNNEQFF. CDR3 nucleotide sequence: TGTGCTAGTGGTTTGGCCAGGAACAATGAGCAGTTCTTC.